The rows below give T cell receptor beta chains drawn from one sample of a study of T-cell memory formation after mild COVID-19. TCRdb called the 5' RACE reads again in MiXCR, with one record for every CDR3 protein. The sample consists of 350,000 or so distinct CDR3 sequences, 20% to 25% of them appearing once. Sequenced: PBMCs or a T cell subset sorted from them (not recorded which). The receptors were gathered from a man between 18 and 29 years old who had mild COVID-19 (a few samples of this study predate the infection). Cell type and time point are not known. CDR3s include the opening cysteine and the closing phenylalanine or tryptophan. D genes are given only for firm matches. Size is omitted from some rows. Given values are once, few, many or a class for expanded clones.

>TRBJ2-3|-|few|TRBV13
TGTGCCAGCAGCTCCCGCCCGGAGGGGGCTCACACAGATACGCAGTATTTT
CASSSRPEGAHTDTQYF
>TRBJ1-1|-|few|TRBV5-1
TGCGCCAGCAGCTTGGGCCTCGGGTACACTGAAGCTTTCTTT
CASSLGLGYTEAFF
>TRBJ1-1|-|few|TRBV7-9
TGTGCCAGCAGGGTAGAGGGTTTGAACACTGAAGCTTTCTTT
CASRVEGLNTEAFF
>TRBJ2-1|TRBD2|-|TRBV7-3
TGTGCCAGCAGCTTAACGCCCCCCCGGGGGGCCTACAATGAGCAGTTCTTC
CASSLTPPRGAYNEQFF
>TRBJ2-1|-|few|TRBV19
TGTGCCAGTAGTACGTCAGAAAACAATGAGCAGTTCTTC
CASSTSENNEQFF
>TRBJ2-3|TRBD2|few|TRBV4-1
TGCGCCAGCAGCCAAGCTTCGGGGACTAGCGCGCAGTATTTT
CASSQASGTSAQYF
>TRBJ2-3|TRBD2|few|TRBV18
TGTGCCAGCTCACCACCGTCTCAGGGAGGGGAGACGCAGTATTTT
CASSPPSQGGETQYF
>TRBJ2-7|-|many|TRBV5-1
TGCGCCAGCAGCTTTCTCCTGGAGACAGGACCCTACGAGCAGTACTTC
CASSFLLETGPYEQYF
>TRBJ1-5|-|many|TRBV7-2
TGTGCCAGCAGTCGATGGTCGGGCGGGAATCAGCCCCAGCATTTT
CASSRWSGGNQPQHF
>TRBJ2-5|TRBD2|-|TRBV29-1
TGCAGCGTCTCGACTAGCGGGGGGCAAGAGACCAAGTACTTC
CSVSTSGGQETKYF
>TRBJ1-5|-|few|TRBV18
TGTGCCAGCTCACCTGGGGCCTTACTTAATCAGCCCCAGCATTTT
CASSPGALLNQPQHF
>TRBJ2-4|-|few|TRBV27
TGTGCCAGCAGACCCTTCTATGGAACCAAAAACATTCAGTACTTC
CASRPFYGTKNIQYF
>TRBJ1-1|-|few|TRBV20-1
TGCAGTGCTAAGGCCTCCGCCGTTGAAGCTTTCTTT
CSAKASAVEAFF
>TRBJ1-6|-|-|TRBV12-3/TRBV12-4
TGTGCCAGCAGTCTTACGGAGGGTTATAATTCACCCCTCCACTTT
CASSLTEGYNSPLHF
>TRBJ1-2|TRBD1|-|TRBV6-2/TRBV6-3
TGTGCCAGCAGTGACTGGACAGGGAGAAGCTACACCTTC
CASSDWTGRSYTF
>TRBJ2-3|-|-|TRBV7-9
TGTGCCAGCAGCTTAGGCGCGAACTCGCAGTATTTT
CASSLGANSQYF
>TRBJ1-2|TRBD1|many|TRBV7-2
TGTGCCAGCAGCTTCGGGACAGGGGGCTATGGCTACACCTTC
CASSFGTGGYGYTF
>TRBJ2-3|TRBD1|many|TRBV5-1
TGCGCCAGCAGCTCCGGGACAGGGGGCTCAGATACGCAGTATTTT
CASSSGTGGSDTQYF
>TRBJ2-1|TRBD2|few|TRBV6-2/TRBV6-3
TGTGCCAGCATCGGGACTAGCGGGGAGTGGGGTGAGCAGTTCTTC
CASIGTSGEWGEQFF
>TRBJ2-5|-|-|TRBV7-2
TGTGCCAGCAGCTTAGTGAGTGGTGAGACCCAGTACTTC
CASSLVSGETQYF
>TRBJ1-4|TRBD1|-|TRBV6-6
TGTGCCAGCAGTTACCCGGGGACAGCTTTTCTAGGTGAAAAACTGTTTTTT
CASSYPGTAFLGEKLFF
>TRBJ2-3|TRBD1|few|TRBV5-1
TGCGCCAGCAGCCCTGCAGGGGGTGAGGGAGATACGCAGTATTTT
CASSPAGGEGDTQYF
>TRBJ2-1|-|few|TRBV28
TGTGCCAGCAGCAAGACACAGTACAATGAGCAGTTCTTC
CASSKTQYNEQFF
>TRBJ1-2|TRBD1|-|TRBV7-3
TGTGCCAGCAGCCGGACAGGGGGCCAGGGCTACACCTTC
CASSRTGGQGYTF
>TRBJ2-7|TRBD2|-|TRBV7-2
TGTGCCAGCAGCTTCTATGCGGGGGCCTACGAGCAGTACTTC
CASSFYAGAYEQYF
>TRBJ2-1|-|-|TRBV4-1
TGCGCCAGCAGCCAAGAAGGTAGGCCGTTCTTC
CASSQEGRPFF
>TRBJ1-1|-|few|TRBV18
TGTGCCAGCTCACCCTACGGGGGGACTGAAGCTTTCTTT
CASSPYGGTEAFF
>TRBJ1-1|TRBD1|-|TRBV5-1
TGCGCCAGCAGTCTTCAGGGACAGGGCTCGAACACTGAAGCTTTCTTT
CASSLQGQGSNTEAFF
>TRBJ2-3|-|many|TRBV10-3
TGTGCCATCAGTGAGCTCTTAACAGATACGCAGTATTTT
CAISELLTDTQYF
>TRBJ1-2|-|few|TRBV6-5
TGTGCCAGCAACCCACTTTCGGGGGGGCACTATGGCTACACCTTC
CASNPLSGGHYGYTF
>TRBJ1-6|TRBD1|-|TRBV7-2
TGTGCCAGCAAAACAGGGGCTTCACCCCTCCACTTT
CASKTGASPLHF